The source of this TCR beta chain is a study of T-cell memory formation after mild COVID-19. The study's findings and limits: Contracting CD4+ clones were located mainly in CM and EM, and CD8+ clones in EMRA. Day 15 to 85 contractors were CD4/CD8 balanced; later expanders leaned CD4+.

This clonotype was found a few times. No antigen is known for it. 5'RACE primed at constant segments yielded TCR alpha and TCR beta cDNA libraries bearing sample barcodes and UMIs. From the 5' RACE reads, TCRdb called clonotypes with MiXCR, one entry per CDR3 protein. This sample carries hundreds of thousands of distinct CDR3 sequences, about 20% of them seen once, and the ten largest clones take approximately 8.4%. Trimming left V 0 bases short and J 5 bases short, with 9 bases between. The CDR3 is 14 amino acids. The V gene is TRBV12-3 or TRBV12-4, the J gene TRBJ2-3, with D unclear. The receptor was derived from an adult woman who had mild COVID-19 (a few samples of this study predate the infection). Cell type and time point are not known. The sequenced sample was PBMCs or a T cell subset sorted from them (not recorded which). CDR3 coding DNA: TGTGCCAGCAGTTTAGCCGGTGGGAAAGATACGCAGTATTTT. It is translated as CASSLAGGKDTQYF.